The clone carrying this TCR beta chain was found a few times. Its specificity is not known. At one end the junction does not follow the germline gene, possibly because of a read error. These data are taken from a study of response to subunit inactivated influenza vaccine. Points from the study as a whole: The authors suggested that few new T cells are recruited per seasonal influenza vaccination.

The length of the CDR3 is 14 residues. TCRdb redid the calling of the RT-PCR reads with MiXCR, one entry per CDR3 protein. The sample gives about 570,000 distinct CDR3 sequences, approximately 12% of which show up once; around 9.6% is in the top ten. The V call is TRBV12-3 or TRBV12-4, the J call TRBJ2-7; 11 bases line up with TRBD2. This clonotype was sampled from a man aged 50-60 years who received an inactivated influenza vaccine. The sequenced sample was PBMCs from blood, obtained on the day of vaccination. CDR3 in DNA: TGTGCCAGCAGTTTCACTAGCGGGGGTACACGACCCCAATTC. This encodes CASSFTSGGTRPQF.